Shown below are 14 T cell receptor beta chains from a single sample sequenced in a study of post-analysis software for immune sequencing data. No antigens are known for them. Libraries were made from TCR beta cDNA, and they carried unique molecular identifiers. TCRdb called the PCR reads again in MiXCR, with one record for every CDR3 protein. Of hundreds of thousands of distinct CDR3 sequences in the sample, 30% were seen once. Findings of the study overall: With TRBV5-6, TRBV5-1 and TRBV20-1 included, 4 or 5 TRBV segments were more frequent in patients than in controls.

The sample was blood. The receptor source for this set is a girl between 5 and 17 years old with multiple sclerosis.

The rearrangement uses TRBV7-9 and TRBJ1-1; maybe TRBD1 (6 bases). V gave up 4 bases and J gave up 10 bases, with 28 bases separating them. CDR1 is SEHNR, CDR2 FQNEAQ, per germline (reference sequence). The CDR3 is made up of 17 amino acids. The CDR3 is CASSYSKSSVAHRAAFF. In nucleotides, the CDR3 is TGTGCCAGCAGCTATAGTAAATCTTCCGTCGCTCACAGGGCAGCTTTCTTT.

CDR3 bases: TGTGCCAGCAGTCCGGGGACAGGGGTGAACACTGAAGCTTTCTTT. It yields the protein CASSPGTGVNTEAFF. V gene TRBV12-3 or TRBV12-4 combines with J gene TRBJ1-1; TRBD1 matches at 10 bases. This CDR3 spans 15 amino acids. Trimming removed 5 bases from V and 0 bases from J; junction bases left unmatched: 3.

Many counts were recorded for this clonotype. V is TRBV10-1 and J is TRBJ1-6; D unclear. CDR1 is WNHNN, CDR2 SYGVQD, per germline (reference sequence). This CDR3 contains 15 residues. The germline V and J ends were trimmed by 6 bases and 1 base, with 10 bases remaining between them. The DNA of the CDR3 is TGCGCCAGCAGGGGCGCCGGGTCCTATAATTCACCCCTCCACTTT. Translating gives CASRGAGSYNSPLHF.

V gene TRBV9 combines with J gene TRBJ2-3; TRBD2 agrees at 8 bases. V lost 2 bases and J lost 3; bases outside the gene matches: 8. The CDR3 loop spans 16 amino acids. Germline V gives CDR1 SGDLS, CDR2 YYNGEE. CDR3 residues: CASSVTRGGRTDTQYF. CDR3 in DNA: TGTGCCAGCAGCGTCACCCGGGGGGGCCGAACAGATACGCAGTATTTT.

The chain couples TRBV5-1 to TRBJ1-1; a possible D gene is TRBD1 (5 bases). Germline values: CDR1 SGHRS, CDR2 YFSETQ. CDR3 length equals 15 residues. V lost 2 bases and J 5 bases, leaving 16 bases between the germline ends. CDR3 DNA: TGCGCCAGCAGCTTAGTAACAGGCCCGTCGACTGAAGCTTTCTTT. Protein: CASSLVTGPSTEAFF.

The chain uses TRBV20-1 and TRBJ2-2; 7 bases are shared with TRBD2. The CDR3 is made up of 16 amino acids. Germline-derived CDR1 and CDR2 are DFQATT and SNEGSKA (reference sequence). The V segment lost 0 bases and the J segment 1 base; nucleotides outside the gene matches: 5. CDR3: CSARDSQRGNTGELFF. As DNA, the CDR3 is TGCAGTGCTAGAGATTCCCAGCGGGGGAACACCGGGGAGCTGTTTTTT.

The chain carries TRBV7-2 and TRBJ2-1; 7 nucleotides agree with TRBD1. Germline V lookup: CDR1 SGHTA, CDR2 FQGNSA. The V segment lost 1 base and the J segment 2 bases; nucleotides outside the gene matches: 11. CDR3 length: 18 amino acids. DNA of the CDR3: TGTGCCAGCAGCTTAGTTGGGTTACGGCAGGGGGCCTACAATGAGCAGTTCTTC. Translating it yields CASSLVGLRQGAYNEQFF. Full variable domain (remainder filled in from reference TRBV7-2 and TRBJ2-1): GAGVSQSPSNKVTEKGKDVELRCDPISGHTALYWYRQSLGQGLEFLIYFQGNSAPDKSGLPSDRFSAERTGGSVSTLTIQRTQQEDSAVYLCASSLVGLRQGAYNEQFFGPGTRLTVL.

In its sample, this clonotype was seen a few times. This likely comes from a read error, as the CDR3 has no conserved phenylalanine or tryptophan at its end. This chain links TRBV7-2 with TRBJ2-5; unclear D gene. The ends were cut back, 1 base at V and 5 bases at J, with 14 bases in the middle. The CDR3 sequence is 15 residues long. Germline lookup yields CDR1 SGHTA and CDR2 FQGNSA. As DNA, the CDR3 is TGTGCCAGCAGCTTAGGGTTAGGGCCGCAGGAGACCCAGTACTTA. Its translation: CASSLGLGPQETQYL.

The sample holds many counts of this clonotype. The chain joins TRBV29-1 to TRBJ2-4, with 8 bases that match TRBD2. The germline gives CDR1 SQVTM, CDR2 ANQGSEA. The CDR3 runs to 12 residues. The trim removed 5 bases at V and 6 bases at J, leaving 3 bases unmatched. The CDR3 sequence: CSVSGRGNIQYF. CDR3 DNA sequence: TGCAGCGTTTCCGGGAGGGGAAACATTCAGTACTTC.

V gene TRBV7-2 combines with J gene TRBJ1-5; a weak D match, TRBD1 (6 bases). CDR1 is SGHTA, CDR2 FQGNSA, per germline. Trimming shortened V by 3 bases and J by 1 base, and 10 bases separated the two germline ends. This CDR3 has 15 amino acids. The CDR3 loop reads CASSFTQGSNQPQHF. The CDR3 DNA is TGTGCCAGCAGCTTTACACAGGGAAGCAATCAGCCCCAGCATTTT.

The sample holds a few counts of this clonotype. The chain is built from TRBV12-3 or TRBV12-4 and TRBJ1-4; TRBD1 might be the D (5 bases). The CDR3 consists of 11 residues. The germline V and J ends were trimmed by 4 bases and 8 bases, with 5 bases remaining between them. This CDR3 is CASSWDEKLFF. DNA of the CDR3: TGTGCCAGCAGTTGGGACGAAAAACTGTTTTTT.

This chain joins TRBV7-2 and TRBJ1-2, with 8 positions matching TRBD1. Losses at the gene ends were 5 bases for V and 5 bases for J; bases not matched to a gene: 22. CDR1 SGHTA and CDR2 FQGNSA come from the germline V gene. CDR3 length equals 19 residues. CDR3 in DNA: TGTGCCAGCAGCCAATCGATCACAGGGGGTGCCGACGGAAGATATGGCTACACCTTC. Translated: CASSQSITGGADGRYGYTF. The whole variable domain, filled in from reference TRBV7-2 and TRBJ1-2, reads GAGVSQSPSNKVTEKGKDVELRCDPISGHTALYWYRQSLGQGLEFLIYFQGNSAPDKSGLPSDRFSAERTGGSVSTLTIQRTQQEDSAVYLCASSQSITGGADGRYGYTFGSGTRLTVV.

There are a few counts of this clonotype. The rearrangement uses TRBV7-9 and TRBJ1-2, with D perhaps TRBD1 (6 bases). This CDR3 region has 13 residues. Germline CDR1 reads SEHNR; CDR2 reads FQNEAQ (reference sequence). V lost 7 bases to trimming and J lost 4 bases, with 13 bases between them. This chain's CDR3 is CASMGTSRYGYTF. CDR3 bases: TGTGCCAGCATGGGGACATCCCGCTATGGCTACACCTTC.

Only a few counts were recorded for this clonotype. V usage is TRBV27 and J usage is TRBJ2-3; 12 bases are shared with TRBD2. The J segment lost 0 bases and the V segment lost 5 bases, leaving 6 bases of the junction unmatched. Per germline, CDR1 MNHEY and CDR2 SMNVEV (reference sequence). The CDR3 sequence is 17 residues long. The CDR3 spells CASSHRLAGVSTDTQYF. The CDR3 bases are TGTGCCAGCAGTCACAGACTAGCGGGGGTCAGCACAGATACGCAGTATTTT.